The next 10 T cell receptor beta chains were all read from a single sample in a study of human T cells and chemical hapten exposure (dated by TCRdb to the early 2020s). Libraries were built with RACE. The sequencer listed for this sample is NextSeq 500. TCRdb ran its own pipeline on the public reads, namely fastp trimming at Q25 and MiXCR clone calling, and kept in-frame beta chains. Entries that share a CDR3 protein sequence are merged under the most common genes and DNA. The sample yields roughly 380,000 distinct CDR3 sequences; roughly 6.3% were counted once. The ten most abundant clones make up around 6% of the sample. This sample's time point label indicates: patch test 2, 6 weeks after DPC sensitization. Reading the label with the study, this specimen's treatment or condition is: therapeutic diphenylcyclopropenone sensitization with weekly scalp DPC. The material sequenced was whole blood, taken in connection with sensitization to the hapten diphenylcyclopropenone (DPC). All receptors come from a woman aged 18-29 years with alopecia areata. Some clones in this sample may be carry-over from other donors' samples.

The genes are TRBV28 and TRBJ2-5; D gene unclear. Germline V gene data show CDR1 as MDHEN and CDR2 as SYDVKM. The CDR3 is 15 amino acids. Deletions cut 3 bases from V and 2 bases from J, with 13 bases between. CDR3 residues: CASSFSGRPQETQYF. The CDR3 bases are TGTGCCAGCAGTTTCTCGGGCCGACCTCAAGAGACCCAGTACTTC.

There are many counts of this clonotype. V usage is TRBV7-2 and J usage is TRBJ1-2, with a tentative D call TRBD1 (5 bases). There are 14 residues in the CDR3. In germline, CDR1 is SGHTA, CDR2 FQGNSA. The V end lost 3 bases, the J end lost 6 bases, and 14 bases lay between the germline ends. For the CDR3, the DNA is TGTGCCAGCAGCTTCAGGACAACGCCCCATGGCTACACCTTC. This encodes CASSFRTTPHGYTF.

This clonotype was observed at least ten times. The chain's CDR3 is CASSEGERALPQHF. CDR3 in DNA: TGTGCCAGCAGTGAGGGAGAAAGAGCGTTGCCCCAGCATTTT. This chain connects TRBV25-1 to TRBJ1-5; D is undetermined. The CDR3 has 14 residues. In germline, CDR1 is MGHDK, CDR2 SYGVNS. Between the trimmed V and J ends, which lost 3 bases and 9 bases, there was a span of 15 bases.

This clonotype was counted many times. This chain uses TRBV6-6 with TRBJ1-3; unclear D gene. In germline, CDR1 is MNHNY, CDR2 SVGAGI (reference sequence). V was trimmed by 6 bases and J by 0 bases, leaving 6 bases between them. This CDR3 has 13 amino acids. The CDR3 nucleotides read TGTGCCAGCAGCCGGGACTCTGGAAACACCATATATTTT. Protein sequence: CASSRDSGNTIYF.

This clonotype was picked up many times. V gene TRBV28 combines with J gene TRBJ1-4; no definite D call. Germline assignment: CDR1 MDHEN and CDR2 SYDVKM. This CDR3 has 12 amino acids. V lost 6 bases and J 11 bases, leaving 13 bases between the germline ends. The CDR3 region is CASRVKGGKLFF. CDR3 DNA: TGTGCCAGCAGAGTGAAGGGAGGCAAACTGTTTTTT. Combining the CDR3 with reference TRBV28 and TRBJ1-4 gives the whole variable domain DVKVTQSSRYLVKRTGEKVFLECVQDMDHENMFWYRQDPGLGLRLIYFSYDVKMKEKGDIPEGYSVSREKKERFSLILESASTNQTSMYLCASRVKGGKLFFGSGTQLSVL.

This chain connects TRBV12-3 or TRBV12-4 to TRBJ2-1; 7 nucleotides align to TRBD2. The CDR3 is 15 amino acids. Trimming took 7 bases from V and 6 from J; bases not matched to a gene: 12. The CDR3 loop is CASIPGLAEGNEQFF. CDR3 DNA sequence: TGTGCCAGCATCCCAGGGCTAGCGGAGGGCAATGAGCAGTTCTTC.

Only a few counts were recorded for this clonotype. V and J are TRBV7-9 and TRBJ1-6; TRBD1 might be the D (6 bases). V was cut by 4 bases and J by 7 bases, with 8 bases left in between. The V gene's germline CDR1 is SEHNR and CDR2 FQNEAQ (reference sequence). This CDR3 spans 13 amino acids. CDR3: CASSSGQNSPLHF. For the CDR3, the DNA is TGTGCCAGCAGCTCCGGACAGAATTCACCCCTCCACTTT.

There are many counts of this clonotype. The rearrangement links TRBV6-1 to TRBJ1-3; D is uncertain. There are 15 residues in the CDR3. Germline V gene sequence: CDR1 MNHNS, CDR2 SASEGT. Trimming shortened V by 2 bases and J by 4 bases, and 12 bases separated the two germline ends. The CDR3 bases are TGTGCCAGCAGTGAATTGACCAATCCCGGAAACACCATATATTTT. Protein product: CASSELTNPGNTIYF.

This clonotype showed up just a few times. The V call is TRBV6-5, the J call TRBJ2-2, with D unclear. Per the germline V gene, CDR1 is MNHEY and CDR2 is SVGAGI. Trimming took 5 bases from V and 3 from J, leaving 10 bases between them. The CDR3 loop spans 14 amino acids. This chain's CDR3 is CASSPRRYTGELFF. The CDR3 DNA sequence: TGTGCCAGCAGTCCCCGTCGGTACACCGGGGAGCTGTTTTTT.

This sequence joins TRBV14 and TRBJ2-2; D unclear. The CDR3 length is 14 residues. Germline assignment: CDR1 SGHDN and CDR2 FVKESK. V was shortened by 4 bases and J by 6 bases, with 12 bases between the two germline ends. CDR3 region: CASSRSEVAGELFF. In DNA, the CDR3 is TGTGCCAGCAGCCGAAGCGAGGTGGCCGGGGAGCTGTTTTTT. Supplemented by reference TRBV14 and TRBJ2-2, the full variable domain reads EAGVTQFPSHSVIEKGQTVTLRCDPISGHDNLYWYRRVMGKEIKFLLHFVKESKQDESGMPNNRFLAERTGGTYSTLKVQPAELEDSGVYFCASSRSEVAGELFFGEGSRLTVL.